This TCR beta chain was recorded in a study of CD8+CD57+ T cells in acquired aplastic anemia. About this clonotype: A much more abundant neighbour one base away suggests this may be a read error.

Germline CDR1 SGHNT, CDR2 YYREEE (reference sequence). The CDR3 extends over 17 amino acids. Genomic DNA, serving as template, underwent TCR beta VDJ and CDR3 profiling. TCRdb fed the reads into MiXCR, producing one record per CDR3 protein. Of roughly 500,000 distinct CDR3 sequences listed, more than 25% were seen once; the top ten hold roughly 0.89%. Patients included in sequencing had previously demonstrated CD8+CD57+ cell expansion by flow cytometry. In all patients, the disease was severe acquired aplastic anemia. The V call is TRBV5-4, the J call TRBJ1-2; D ambiguous. The clonotype comes from a human donor with aplastic anemia. The sequenced material came from sorted CD4+, CD8+, or CD8+CD57+ T cells (not recorded which) from PBMCs. The CDR3 protein is CASGLVVVSSGLRGYTF. CDR3 bases: TGTGCCAGCGGCTTGGTTGTGGTCAGCAGTGGCTTACGAGGCTACACCTTC.